This T cell receptor (beta chain) was recovered during a study of CD8 T cells in ankylosing spondylitis. General study findings and limits: Clones linked with disease were CD8+ and fairly uncommon in the peripheral blood. Researchers reportedly found disease-linked clones significantly enriched in matched ankylosing spondylitis synovial fluid.

In its sample, this clonotype was seen a few times. Its antigen is unidentified. CDR1 and CDR2 (germline): SNHLY, FYNNEI. CDR3 length equals 15 residues. V gave up 8 bases and J gave up 1 base; unmatched junction bases: 6. MiXCR was run by TCRdb on the 5' RACE reads, yielding one entry per CDR3 protein. The table has 230,000 or so distinct CDR3 sequences, roughly 18% seen once; the top ten hold 25% to 40%. The rearrangement joins TRBV2 to TRBJ1-4; 8 bases align to TRBD1. This TCR was sampled from a male donor with ankylosing spondylitis or in good health (not recorded which). Sequences were obtained from blood, either unsorted or a sorted T cell fraction (not recorded which). The DNA for the CDR3 is TGTGCCAGCGACAGGGGCGCCGTAACTAATGAAAAACTGTTTTTT. Protein product: CASDRGAVTNEKLFF.